This T cell receptor beta chain was identified during a study of T cells after yellow fever vaccination. About the research overall: Staining for CD3, CD45RA, CCR7 and CD95 enabled sorting of EM, EMRA, CM and Tscm memory subsets. Study results and limitations: Clones from primary vaccination mostly reappeared after the booster (roughly 97% CD4, less than 90% CD8). Abundant clonotypes from the bulk population could contaminate FACS-sorted repertoires. The appearance of a small share of clonotypes in both CD4 and CD8 compartments was observed.

This clonotype has a count of ten or more. Looked up from germline, CDR1 is ENHRY and CDR2 is SYGVKD. V dropped 6 bases and J dropped 4; count of bases not matched to a gene: 8. The CDR3 spans 14 residues. One entry per CDR3 protein, called by TCRdb with MiXCR from the 5' RACE reads. The table lists 20,000 to 25,000 distinct CDR3 sequences, 3.4% of them singletons. The starting material was PBMCs, either bulk or a sorted T-cell subset (CD4+, CD8+, memory, or dextramer-sorted; not recorded which), obtained more than 40 days after the first yellow fever vaccination. The clonotype comes from a man aged 18 to 30 who received the YFV17D yellow fever vaccine. V usage is TRBV10-3 and J usage is TRBJ1-1; 7 bases map to TRBD1. The CDR3 is CAISPTTGSTEAFF. In DNA, the CDR3 is TGTGCCATCAGCCCCACGACAGGGAGCACTGAAGCTTTCTTT.